The 28 T cell receptor beta chains below were found in one sample sequenced in a study of blood T cell repertoires in COVID-19. The data were produced by immunoSEQ multiplex PCR, yet TCRdb's version contains in-frame clones alone and is incomplete. The sample consists of 25,000 to 30,000 clones, about nine tenths of them appearing once. The source material was peripheral blood. The receptor source for this set is a man in his fifties with active COVID-19.

The J gene is TRBJ1-1, the V gene TRBV18, with TRBD1 identical over 9 bases. Per germline, CDR1 KGHSH and CDR2 LQKENI. The CDR3 is 20 amino acids. Trimming cost V 2 bases and J 0 bases; bases outside gene matches: 16. CDR3 coding DNA: TGTGCCAGCTCACCAAGAGGCGGGCTCGGGACAGGGTACATGAACACTGAAGCTTTCTTT. Protein sequence: CASSPRGGLGTGYMNTEAFF.

This clone was detected a few times. The rearrangement links TRBV28 to TRBJ2-6, with a tentative D call TRBD1 (5 bases). CDR1 MDHEN and CDR2 SYDVKM come from the germline V gene. CDR3 length equals 15 residues. Trimming stripped 2 bases from V and 1 base from J, with 6 bases between. The CDR3 sequence is CASSLTGSGANVLTF. CDR3 bases: TGTGCCAGCAGTTTAACAGGATCTGGGGCCAACGTCCTGACTTTC.

The V and J genes are TRBV6-6 and TRBJ2-1; possible D gene TRBD2, 5 bases. Germline-derived CDR1 and CDR2 are MNHNY and SVGAGI (reference sequence). This CDR3 region has 13 residues. V gave up 5 bases and J gave up 5 bases, with 10 bases separating them. This CDR3 reads CASSKDWNNEQFF. The CDR3 DNA is TGTGCCAGCAGTAAGGACTGGAACAATGAGCAGTTCTTC.

This rearrangement joins TRBV4-1 to TRBJ2-5; perhaps TRBD1 as D (5 bases). The V end lost 3 bases, the J end lost 5 bases, and 10 bases lay between the germline ends. The CDR3 loop spans 13 amino acids. Germline V gene sequence: CDR1 MGHRA, CDR2 YSYEKL. CDR3 in amino acids: CASSQTAIETQYF. The CDR3 DNA sequence: TGCGCCAGCAGCCAGACAGCCATTGAGACCCAGTACTTC.

The chain combines TRBV2 with TRBJ2-7; tentatively, D is TRBD1 (6 bases). The ends were cut back, 4 bases at V and 0 bases at J, with 16 bases in the middle. The CDR3 runs 16 residues. Germline V lookup: CDR1 SNHLY, CDR2 FYNNEI. The CDR3 here is CASSARGKTRSYEQYV. CDR3 in DNA: TGTGCCAGCAGTGCCAGGGGAAAAACCCGCTCCTACGAGCAGTACGTC.

This chain uses TRBV11-3 with TRBJ1-1, with D hard to call. The CDR3 consists of 14 residues. Trimming cost V 0 bases and J 5 bases, with 10 bases left between them. Germline loops: CDR1 SGHNT, CDR2 YENEEA. Here the CDR3 reads CASSLESGSTEAFF. In DNA form, the CDR3 reads TGTGCCAGCAGCTTAGAATCTGGGAGTACTGAAGCTTTCTTT.

V usage is TRBV5-1 and J usage is TRBJ1-1, with D perhaps TRBD1 (6 bases). From germline, CDR1 is SGHRS and CDR2 YFSETQ. The CDR3 is 13 amino acids. V lost 5 bases and J lost 0, with 8 bases in between. The CDR3 sequence is CASRQGVNTEAFF. CDR3 nucleotides: TGCGCCAGCAGACAGGGAGTGAACACTGAAGCTTTCTTT.

This clone is judged medium-sized. The genes are TRBV5-1 and TRBJ2-7, with 7 positions matching TRBD2. The germline V gene encodes CDR1 SGHRS and CDR2 YFSETQ. V lost 0 bases to trimming and J lost 2 bases; unmatched junction nucleotides: 8. The CDR3 length is 16 residues. The chain's CDR3 is CASSLAPSGNPYEQYV. In DNA, the CDR3 is TGCGCCAGCAGCTTGGCGCCGAGCGGGAACCCCTACGAGCAGTACGTC.

The chain uses TRBV3-1 (or the pseudogene TRBV3-2) and TRBJ2-7, with D possibly matching TRBD2 (6 bases). CDR3 length equals 15 residues. Trimming took 3 bases from V and 3 from J, leaving 15 bases between them. Per germline, CDR1 LGHDT and CDR2 YNNKEL (reference sequence). The CDR3 DNA sequence: TGTGCCAGCAGCCATATCCGGGGGTACCACTACGAGCAGTACTTC. Its protein product is CASSHIRGYHYEQYF.

V usage is TRBV6-5 and J usage is TRBJ1-2; 8 bases fit TRBD1. This CDR3 spans 15 amino acids. Looked up from germline, CDR1 is MNHEY and CDR2 is SVGAGI. Trimming at V came to 2 bases and at J to 3 bases, leaving 5 bases not matched to a gene. The CDR3, as DNA: TGTGCCAGCAGTTACCCCTCGACAGGGGACTATGGCTACACCTTC. It specifies CASSYPSTGDYGYTF.

The rearrangement links TRBV6-6 to TRBJ1-2, with TRBD1 matching 11 bases. CDR1 is MNHNY and CDR2 is SVGAGI in the germline V gene (reference sequence). This CDR3 contains 15 residues. V lost 8 bases and J lost 5; bases outside the gene matches: 10. The CDR3 loop is CASEIGQGAGYGYTF. As DNA, the CDR3 is TGTGCCAGCGAAATCGGACAGGGGGCGGGATATGGCTACACCTTC.

The gene calls are TRBV14 and TRBJ1-2; 8 bases fit TRBD1. V dropped 5 bases and J dropped 4; count of bases not matched to a gene: 0. The CDR3 consists of 12 residues. The germline V gene encodes CDR1 SGHDN and CDR2 FVKESK. The CDR3 DNA reads TGTGCCAGCAGCGGGACAGGCTATGGCTACACCTTC. It is translated as CASSGTGYGYTF.

This rearrangement joins TRBV27 to TRBJ2-3; D remains ambiguous. Germline V CDR1 and CDR2: MNHEY, SMNVEV (reference sequence). Trimming cost V 7 bases and J 2 bases, with 4 bases left between them. The CDR3 length is 11 residues. Here the CDR3 DNA reads TGTGCCAGCACTAACACAGATACGCAGTATTTT. It yields the protein CASTNTDTQYF.

The chain employs TRBV19 and TRBJ1-2; no clear D. In germline, CDR1 is LNHDA, CDR2 SQIVND (reference sequence). Trimming cost V 5 bases and J 8 bases, with 21 bases left between them. The CDR3 length is 15 residues. As DNA, the CDR3 is TGTGCCAGTAGTTCTCCCGTTCGGGGAGAGAGCGGCTACACCTTC. It is translated as CASSSPVRGESGYTF.

This chain joins TRBV24-1 and TRBJ2-1, with D hard to call. V lost 2 bases to trimming and J lost 8 bases, with 6 bases between them. This CDR3 has 12 residues. Germline CDR1 is KGHDR and CDR2 is SFDVKD. Here the CDR3 DNA reads TGTGCCACCAGTGATTCCCTCGATGAGCAGTTCTTC. It is translated as CATSDSLDEQFF.

This chain links TRBV6-5 with TRBJ2-3; 8 bases agree with TRBD2. CDR1 is MNHEY and CDR2 is SVGAGI in the germline V gene. The CDR3 has 16 residues. Unmatched junction bases numbered 6, after V lost 0 bases and J lost 4 bases. Here the CDR3 reads CASSYSKRGPSDTQYF. In DNA, the CDR3 is TGTGCCAGCAGTTACTCAAAGCGGGGGCCGTCAGATACGCAGTATTTT.

The chain couples TRBV5-1 to TRBJ1-1, with 8 bases aligning to TRBD1. The CDR3 loop spans 14 amino acids. The V gene end was trimmed by 7 bases and the J gene end by 5 bases; junction bases not matched to a gene: 10. Per germline, CDR1 SGHRS and CDR2 YFSETQ. In DNA, the CDR3 is TGCGCCAGCGATAGGGACAGGTCGGGTACTGAAGCTTTCTTT. Translation: CASDRDRSGTEAFF. The complete variable domain, with remaining parts taken from reference TRBV5-1 and TRBJ1-1, reads KAGVTQTPRYLIKTRGQQVTLSCSPISGHRSVSWYQQTPGQGLQFLFEYFSETQRNKGNFPGRFSGRQFSNSRSEMNVSTLELGDSALYLCASDRDRSGTEAFFGQGTRLTVV.

The rearrangement joins TRBV10-3 to TRBJ2-5; 7 bases map to TRBD1. This CDR3 has 19 residues. Trimming cost V 3 bases and J 4 bases; bases outside gene matches: 20. Per germline, CDR1 ENHRY and CDR2 SYGVKD. The CDR3 sequence is CAISDLGAMTGKGGETQYF. CDR3 in DNA: TGTGCCATCAGTGATTTGGGGGCGATGACAGGGAAGGGTGGAGAGACCCAGTACTTC.

The chain combines TRBV14 with TRBJ2-7; TRBD2 matches at 7 bases. This CDR3 is built from 14 residues. Germline CDR1 and CDR2: SGHDN and FVKESK. J was trimmed by 3 bases and V by 6 bases; bases with no gene match: 8. The CDR3 nucleotides read TGTGCCAGCAGACAGCGGGACGGATACTACGAGCAGTACTTC. Residues: CASRQRDGYYEQYF.

The gene calls are TRBV15 and TRBJ2-7; 8 bases align to TRBD1. With 1 base clipped from V and 1 base from J, the junction kept 0 bases outside the gene matches. Germline-derived CDR1 and CDR2 are LNHNV and YYDKDF (reference sequence). The CDR3 consists of 14 residues. As DNA, the CDR3 is TGTGCCACCAGCAGAGGGACAGGGTCCTACGAGCAGTACTTC. It is translated as CATSRGTGSYEQYF.

The chain employs TRBV30 and TRBJ1-3, with no clear D. The length of the CDR3 is 11 residues. Trimming took off 0 bases at V and 10 bases at J, with 7 bases between the two ends. Germline V lookup: CDR1 GTSNPN, CDR2 SVGIG (reference sequence). CDR3 DNA: TGTGCCTGGAGTGTGACTTCTACCATATATTTT. Its protein product is CAWSVTSTIYF.

This rearrangement joins TRBV5-1 to TRBJ2-1; 9 nucleotides line up with TRBD2. CDR1 SGHRS and CDR2 YFSETQ come from the germline V gene. With V trimmed by 0 bases and J by 8 bases, 9 bases remained unmatched. This CDR3 region has 16 residues. The CDR3, as DNA: TGCGCCAGCAGCTTGGTGAGGCGGGGGGGCCTCGATGAGCAGTTCTTC. It yields the protein CASSLVRRGGLDEQFF.

The rearrangement joins TRBV10-3 to TRBJ1-6; tentatively, D is TRBD1 (5 bases). Germline assignment: CDR1 ENHRY and CDR2 SYGVKD. The V end lost 3 bases, the J end lost 7 bases, and 16 bases lay between the germline ends. The length of the CDR3 is 16 residues. CDR3 residues: CAISDPLGGGNSPLHF. For the CDR3, the DNA is TGTGCCATCAGTGATCCCCTCGGGGGGGGGAATTCACCCCTCCACTTT.

The chain combines TRBV4-1 with TRBJ2-2, with a tentative D call TRBD1 (6 bases). This CDR3 contains 17 residues. From germline, CDR1 is MGHRA and CDR2 YSYEKL. V lost 1 base, J lost 4 bases, and 16 bases lay in between. The CDR3: CASSQVGGSSSTGELFF. The DNA of the CDR3 is TGCGCCAGCAGCCAAGTAGGGGGTAGTTCGAGCACCGGGGAGCTGTTTTTT.

The chain uses TRBV4-3 and TRBJ2-6, with D unresolved. This CDR3 has 17 residues. The V end lost 0 bases, the J end lost 0 bases, and 9 bases lay between the germline ends. The V gene's germline CDR1 is LGHNA and CDR2 YSLEER. The CDR3 here is CASSQDPQISGANVLTF. In DNA, the CDR3 is TGCGCCAGCAGCCAAGATCCACAAATCTCTGGGGCCAACGTCCTGACTTTC.

In DNA, the CDR3 is TGCGCCAGCAGCCAAACAACAGGGGTCGAGCAGTACGTC. Translation gives CASSQTTGVEQYV. The rearrangement links TRBV4-3 to TRBJ2-7; 7 nucleotides agree with TRBD1. V lost 2 bases to trimming and J lost 6 bases; unmatched junction nucleotides: 4. This CDR3 is 13 amino acids long. The germline gives CDR1 LGHNA, CDR2 YSLEER.

V is TRBV11-2 and J is TRBJ2-3; D not resolved. Germline assignment: CDR1 SGHAT and CDR2 FQNNGV. V was shortened by 1 base and J by 4 bases, with 9 bases between the two germline ends. This CDR3 contains 14 residues. The CDR3 DNA reads TGTGCCAGCAGCTTAGGAGGCCGTGCAGATACGCAGTATTTT. Translation: CASSLGGRADTQYF.

The V call is TRBV2, the J call TRBJ1-6, with TRBD1 identical over 9 bases. This CDR3 contains 15 residues. Germline V gives CDR1 SNHLY, CDR2 FYNNEI. V gave up 1 base and J gave up 9 bases; unmatched junction bases: 4. The CDR3 loop reads CASSEGDRAASPLHF. Here the CDR3 DNA reads TGTGCCAGCAGTGAAGGGGACAGGGCGGCTTCACCCCTCCACTTT. The variable domain in full, with the rest retrieved from reference TRBV2 and TRBJ1-6, is EPEVTQTPSHQVTQMGQEVILRCVPISNHLYFYWYRQILGQKVEFLVSFYNNEISEKSEIFDDQFSVERPDGSNFTLKIRSTKLEDSAMYFCASSEGDRAASPLHFGNGTRLTVT.